This T cell receptor beta chain was observed in a study of T cells in Graves' hyperthyroidism and ophthalmopathy. General study results and limits: In blood, most of the thyroid clonotypes expanded above 0.001 were also present.

This clonotype was observed once. Its specificity is unknown. V was pared by 5 bases and J by 5 bases, with 11 bases of the junction left unmatched. The V gene's germline CDR1 is MNHNS and CDR2 SASEGT. The CDR3 has 15 amino acids. The source material, RNA transcripts, was used to amplify TCR beta CDR3 regions. The TCR CDR3 was amplified in a first-round RT-PCR using the HTBI primer set. TCRdb re-called the multiplex PCR reads through MiXCR, storing one row per CDR3 protein. The table includes about 480,000 distinct CDR3 sequences, around 15% detected once. Hyperthyroidism had been newly diagnosed in patients aged 18 to 65, and its duration was under 2 months. Uncontrolled infection, other autoimmune disease, pregnancy or lactation barred patients from enrollment.

The sequence derives from a woman under 30 with Graves' hyperthyroidism. Sequenced input: blood. The rearrangement links TRBV6-1 to TRBJ1-2; TRBD1 matches 7 bases. Here the CDR3 reads CASSTPGQLIYGYTF. Here the CDR3 DNA reads TGTGCCAGCAGTACCCCGGGACAGCTGATTTATGGCTACACCTTC.